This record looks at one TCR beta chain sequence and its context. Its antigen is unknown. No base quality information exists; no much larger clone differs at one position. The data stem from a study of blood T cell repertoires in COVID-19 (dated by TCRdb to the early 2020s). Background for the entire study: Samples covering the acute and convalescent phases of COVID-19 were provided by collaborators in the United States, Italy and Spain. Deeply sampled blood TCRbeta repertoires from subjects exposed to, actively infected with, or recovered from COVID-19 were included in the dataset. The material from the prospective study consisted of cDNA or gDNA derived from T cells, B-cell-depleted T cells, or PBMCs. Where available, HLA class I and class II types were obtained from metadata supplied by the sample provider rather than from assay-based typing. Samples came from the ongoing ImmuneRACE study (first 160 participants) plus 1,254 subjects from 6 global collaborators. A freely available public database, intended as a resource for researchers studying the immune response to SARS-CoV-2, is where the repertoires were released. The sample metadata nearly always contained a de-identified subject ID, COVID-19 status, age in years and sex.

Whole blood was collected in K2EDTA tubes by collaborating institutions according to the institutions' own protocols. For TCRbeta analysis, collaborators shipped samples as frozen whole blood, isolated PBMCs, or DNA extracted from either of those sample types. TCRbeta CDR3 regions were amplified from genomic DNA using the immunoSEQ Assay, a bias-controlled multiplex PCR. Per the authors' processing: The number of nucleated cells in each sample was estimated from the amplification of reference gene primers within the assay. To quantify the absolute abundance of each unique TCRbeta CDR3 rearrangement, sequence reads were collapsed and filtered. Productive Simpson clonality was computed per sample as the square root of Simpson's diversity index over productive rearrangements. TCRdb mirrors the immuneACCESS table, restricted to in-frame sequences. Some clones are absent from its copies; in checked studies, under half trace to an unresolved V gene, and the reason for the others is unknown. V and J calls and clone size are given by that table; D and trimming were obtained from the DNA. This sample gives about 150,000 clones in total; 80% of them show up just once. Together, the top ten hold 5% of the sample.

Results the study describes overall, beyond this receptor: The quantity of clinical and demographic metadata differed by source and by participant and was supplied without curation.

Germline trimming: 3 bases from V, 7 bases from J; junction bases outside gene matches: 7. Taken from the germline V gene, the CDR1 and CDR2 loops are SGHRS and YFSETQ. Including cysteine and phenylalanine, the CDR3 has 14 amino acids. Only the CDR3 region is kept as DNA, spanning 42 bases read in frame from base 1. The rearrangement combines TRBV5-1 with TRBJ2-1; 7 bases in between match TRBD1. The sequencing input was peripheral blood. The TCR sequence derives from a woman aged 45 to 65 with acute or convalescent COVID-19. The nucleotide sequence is TGCGCCAGCAGCTACAGGGGCTTTCAGAATGAGCAGTTCTTC. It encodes CASSYRGFQNEQFF. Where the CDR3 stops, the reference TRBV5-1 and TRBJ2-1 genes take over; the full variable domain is KAGVTQTPRYLIKTRGQQVTLSCSPISGHRSVSWYQQTPGQGLQFLFEYFSETQRNKGNFPGRFSGRQFSNSRSEMNVSTLELGDSALYLCASSYRGFQNEQFFGPGTRLTVL.